This T cell receptor (beta chain) was captured by sequencing in a study of blood T cell repertoires in COVID-19. At the level of the study: Samples taken during acute and convalescent COVID-19 were collected in the United States, Italy and Spain. PBMCs, B-cell-depleted T cells, or T cells provided the cDNA or gDNA that made up the material.

This clone has a single count. Profiling relied on immunoSEQ multiplex PCR, and the TCRdb table lists in-frame clones only, not all of them. The sample carries about 42,000 clones, 85% recorded once. This CDR3 contains 15 residues. V lost 5 bases, J lost 6 bases, and 14 bases lay in between. The germline gives CDR1 MNHEY, CDR2 SVGAGI. The chain carries TRBV6-5 and TRBJ1-6, with D possibly being TRBD1 (6 bases). The sequence was collected from a woman in her sixties or seventies in a cohort sampled during active COVID-19. The sample consisted of peripheral blood. CDR3 sequence reads: CASSRSGQPNSPLHF. As DNA, the CDR3 is TGTGCCAGCAGTCGCTCCGGACAGCCTAATTCACCCCTCCACTTT.